Presented here are 2 T cell receptor beta chains from one specimen sequenced in a study of tumor-infiltrating lymphocytes in primary liver carcinoma. Germline DNA was also extracted, while the blood RNA originated from unsorted whole blood. Total RNA amounting to around 450 ng was the source from which TCR beta cDNA was made with a constant-region primer. Libraries covering TCR beta were generated through three nested multiplex PCR rounds (using a slightly modified ARM-PCR). Amplification in the first two PCR rounds was performed using TRBV1-TRBV30 forward primers and a C-beta reverse primer for approximately 10 cycles each. A single record per CDR3 protein comes from TCRdb applying MiXCR to the multiplex PCR reads. The table shows over 250,000 distinct CDR3 sequences, with roughly three fifths occurring only once. Sequencing was done on a sample of peripheral blood. Receptors were obtained from a woman aged 25 to 39 with primary liver carcinoma and hepatitis B virus infection.

As to this clonotype: A much larger clone is a single base away; this may be a read error. This rearrangement joins TRBV29-1 to TRBJ2-7, with 7 bases aligning to TRBD1. This CDR3 has 14 residues. Per the germline V gene, CDR1 is SQVTM and CDR2 is ANQGSEA. The CDR3: CSVDTTGSSYGQYF. In DNA, the CDR3 is TGCAGCGTAGACACGACAGGGAGCTCCTACGGGCAGTACTTC.

The V gene is TRBV18, the J gene TRBJ2-7; D not resolved. Germline V gene data show CDR1 as KGHSH and CDR2 as LQKENI. The V end was cut by 2 bases, the J end by 0 bases, with 8 bases between. This CDR3 comprises 14 residues. CDR3 sequence reads: CASSPSLTSYEQYF. DNA of the CDR3: TGTGCCAGCTCACCAAGCCTGACCTCCTACGAGCAGTACTTC. Drawing the rest from reference TRBV18 and TRBJ2-7, the complete variable domain is NAGVMQNPRHLVRRRGQEARLRCSPMKGHSHVYWYRQLPEEGLKFMVYLQKENIIDESGMPKERFSAEFPKEGPSILRIQQVVRGDSAAYFCASSPSLTSYEQYFGPGTRLTVT.